These T cell receptor beta chains were read from a single sample in a study of blood T cells in healthy people across ages. Each CDR3 protein gets one entry after TCRdb re-called the 5' RACE reads with MiXCR. The data contain around 1,600,000 distinct CDR3 sequences, under 55% of them seen just once; the ten biggest clones take up under 5%. Sequencing was carried out using blood. The receptors here all came from a woman aged 18 to 35 in good health. Both conserved end residues are part of each CDR3. The order of the fields is V gene, J gene, D gene, clone size, CDR3 protein, CDR3 DNA. A D gene is named only where the DNA matches it firmly. The size entry is marked missing in some rows and otherwise reads once, few, many or a size class.

>TRBV12-3/TRBV12-4|TRBJ2-1|TRBD1|-
CASSFAQGEHEQFF
TGTGCCAGCAGTTTTGCGCAGGGGGAACATGAGCAGTTCTTC
>TRBV9|TRBJ2-1|TRBD2|-
CASSVEGLAGGRSSYNEQFF
TGTGCCAGCAGCGTAGAGGGACTAGCGGGGGGGAGGAGCTCCTACAATGAGCAGTTCTTC
>TRBV7-3|TRBJ2-3|TRBD2|-
CASSWGSGVSTDTQYF
TGTGCCAGCAGCTGGGGTAGCGGGGTTAGCACAGATACGCAGTATTTT
>TRBV6-2/TRBV6-3|TRBJ2-3|-|few
CASSYSPGVSTDTQYF
TGTGCCAGCAGTTACTCACCGGGGGTAAGCACAGATACGCAGTATTTT
>TRBV9|TRBJ2-1|TRBD1|-
CASSAWDRGYNEQFF
TGTGCCAGCAGCGCTTGGGACAGGGGATACAATGAGCAGTTCTTC
>TRBV5-5|TRBJ1-2|-|few
CASSLDSSLPSGYTF
TGTGCCAGCAGCTTGGACAGCTCCCTCCCTTCCGGCTACACCTTC
>TRBV5-6|TRBJ2-5|TRBD1|-
CASSSVTGAGETQYF
TGTGCCAGCAGCTCCGTGACAGGGGCGGGCGAGACCCAGTACTTC
>TRBV5-1|TRBJ2-7|TRBD2|few
CASSLARGGFPRSYEQYF
TGCGCCAGCAGCTTGGCTCGCGGGGGATTTCCGAGGTCCTACGAGCAGTACTTC
>TRBV2|TRBJ2-1|-|-
CASSDYEQFF
TGTGCCAGCAGTGATTATGAGCAGTTCTTC
>TRBV6-1|TRBJ2-4|-|-
CASSEKWGDWGKNIQYF
TGTGCCAGCAGTGAAAAGTGGGGCGATTGGGGCAAAAACATTCAGTACTTC
>TRBV11-2|TRBJ1-2|-|many
CASSLIDDGYTF
TGTGCCAGCAGCTTAATAGATGATGGCTACACCTTC
>TRBV2|TRBJ2-1|TRBD2|few
CASSEALRLAVGNEQFF
TGTGCCAGCAGTGAAGCGCTGAGGCTAGCGGTAGGGAATGAGCAGTTCTTC
>TRBV3-1|TRBJ2-7|-|-
CASSLWGQGAYEQYF
TGTGCCAGCAGCCTCTGGGGGCAGGGAGCCTACGAGCAGTACTTC
>TRBV27|TRBJ1-4|TRBD1|-
CASSSILTRQGAAEKLFF
TGTGCCAGCAGTTCAATATTAACCAGACAGGGGGCGGCTGAAAAACTGTTTTTT
>TRBV6-1|TRBJ2-4|TRBD1|few
CASRGQGLIMGIQYF
TGTGCCAGCAGAGGACAGGGCTTAATTATGGGCATTCAGTACTTC
>TRBV9|TRBJ2-4|TRBD1|-
CASSVAQGAVDIQYF
TGTGCCAGCAGCGTAGCCCAGGGGGCTGTGGACATTCAGTACTTC
>TRBV20-1|TRBJ2-1|-|few
CSARRTGPYNEQFF
TGCAGTGCTAGAAGAACAGGCCCCTACAATGAGCAGTTCTTC
>TRBV10-3|TRBJ1-1|-|-
CAISEGTNRDTYSNTEAFF
TGTGCCATCAGTGAGGGGACTAACCGGGACACATATTCGAACACTGAAGCTTTCTTT
>TRBV20-1|TRBJ1-2|TRBD1|few
CSATDRSGYTF
TGCAGTGCTACGGACAGGTCGGGCTACACCTTC